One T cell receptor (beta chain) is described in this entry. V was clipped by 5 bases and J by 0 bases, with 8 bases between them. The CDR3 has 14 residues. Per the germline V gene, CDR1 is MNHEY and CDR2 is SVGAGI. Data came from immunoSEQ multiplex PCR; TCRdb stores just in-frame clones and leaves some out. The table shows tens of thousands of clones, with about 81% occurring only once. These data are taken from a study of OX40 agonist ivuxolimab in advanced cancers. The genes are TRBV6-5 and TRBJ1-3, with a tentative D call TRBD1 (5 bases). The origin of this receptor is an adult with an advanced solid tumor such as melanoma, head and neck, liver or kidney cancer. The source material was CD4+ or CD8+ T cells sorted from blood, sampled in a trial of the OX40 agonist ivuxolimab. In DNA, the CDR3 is TGTGCCAGCAGTCCAGGGATCTCTGGAAACACCATATATTTT. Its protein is CASSPGISGNTIYF.